Listed below are T cell receptor beta chains from one sample, sequenced in a study of blood T cells in healthy people across ages. TCRdb passed the 5' RACE reads through MiXCR, listing each CDR3 protein once. The profile shows 700,000 or so distinct CDR3 sequences, 20% to 25% of them singletons. The source material was blood. The receptors stem from a man in his sixties or seventies in good health. Both conserved end residues are part of each CDR3. A D gene is named only where the DNA matches it firmly. The size entry is marked missing in some rows and otherwise reads once, few, many or a size class.

.	TRBV29-1	TRBJ1-2	few	CSVDDQSVAGYTF	TGCAGCGTTGATGACCAGTCCGTCGCTGGCTACACCTTC
.	TRBV18	TRBJ2-1	.	CASSPPAGNEQFF	TGTGCCAGCTCACCACCGGCGGGGAATGAGCAGTTCTTC
TRBD1	TRBV29-1	TRBJ2-3	many	CSVRGTGVSTDTQYF	TGCAGCGTTCGAGGGACAGGGGTTAGCACAGATACGCAGTATTTT
.	TRBV2	TRBJ2-3	.	CASREISSVTDTQYF	TGTGCCAGCAGAGAGATTAGCTCGGTCACAGATACGCAGTATTTT
.	TRBV12-3/TRBV12-4	TRBJ1-2	.	CASSSGNLDYGYTF	TGTGCCAGCAGTTCGGGGAATTTGGACTATGGCTACACCTTC
.	TRBV7-2	TRBJ1-1	.	CASSLNSLGGNTEAFF	TGTGCCAGCAGCTTAAATTCCCTCGGGGGGAACACTGAAGCTTTCTTT
.	TRBV6-5	TRBJ1-4	few	CASSYQQGEEKLFF	TGTGCCAGCAGTTACCAACAGGGTGAGGAAAAACTGTTTTTT
.	TRBV29-1	TRBJ2-5	.	CSVGLVGEGTQYF	TGCAGCGTTGGGTTGGTGGGAGAAGGGACCCAGTACTTC
.	TRBV19	TRBJ2-1	.	CASRDSASIIYNEQFF	TGTGCCAGTCGGGACTCGGCTAGTATAATCTACAATGAGCAGTTCTTC
.	TRBV29-1	TRBJ2-6	many	CSVGDPFSGANVLTF	TGCAGCGTTGGGGACCCATTCTCTGGGGCCAACGTCCTGACTTTC
.	TRBV5-1	TRBJ2-5	.	CASSLMSSRETQYF	TGCGCCAGCAGCTTGATGTCCTCGAGGGAGACCCAGTACTTC
TRBD2	TRBV20-1	TRBJ2-1	many	CSATGLEDYNEQFF	TGCAGTGCTACCGGACTAGAAGACTACAATGAGCAGTTCTTC
TRBD2	TRBV20-1	TRBJ2-3	.	CSAPASGGADTQYF	TGCAGTGCTCCCGCTAGCGGGGGGGCAGATACGCAGTATTTT
.	TRBV27	TRBJ1-2	.	CASSLSGRDGYTF	TGTGCCAGCAGTTTATCTGGGCGTGATGGCTACACCTTC
.	TRBV6-2/TRBV6-3	TRBJ2-5	few	CASSYVAVQETQYF	TGTGCCAGCAGTTACGTGGCGGTACAAGAGACCCAGTACTTC
.	TRBV24-1	TRBJ1-1	.	CATSDPRGGTGEAFF	TGTGCCACCAGTGATCCTCGAGGGGGAACAGGAGAAGCTTTCTTT
TRBD2	TRBV28	TRBJ2-7	.	CASKRGLYEQYF	TGTGCCAGCAAGCGGGGGCTCTACGAGCAGTACTTC
TRBD2	TRBV7-2	TRBJ2-1	few	CASSSGTSGRKFSYNEQFF	TGTGCCAGCAGCTCGGGGACTAGCGGGAGGAAGTTCTCCTACAATGAGCAGTTCTTC
.	TRBV5-1	TRBJ2-2	.	CASSWDGEYTGELFF	TGCGCCAGCAGCTGGGACGGAGAGTACACCGGGGAGCTGTTTTTT
TRBD1	TRBV12-3/TRBV12-4	TRBJ1-4	.	CASSPTTGWGEKLFF	TGTGCCAGCAGTCCGACGACAGGGTGGGGAGAAAAACTGTTTTTT
.	TRBV12-3/TRBV12-4	TRBJ2-5	few	CASSFGREMETQYF	TGTGCCAGCAGTTTTGGCAGGGAGATGGAGACCCAGTACTTC
.	TRBV15	TRBJ2-1	few	CATSRDNGDTVQFF	TGTGCCACCAGCAGAGATAACGGGGATACGGTGCAGTTCTTC
.	TRBV10-3	TRBJ2-1	few	CAIAPGAVDEQFF	TGTGCCATCGCGCCAGGGGCTGTCGATGAGCAGTTCTTC
.	TRBV24-1	TRBJ2-1	.	CATRQPGSVGEQFF	TGTGCCACCAGACAACCCGGGTCAGTAGGTGAGCAGTTCTTC
.	TRBV9	TRBJ2-3	.	CASSVGPSGTDTQYF	TGTGCCAGCAGCGTAGGACCTAGCGGCACAGATACGCAGTATTTT
.	TRBV27	TRBJ2-1	few	CASSLFMAVSYNEQFF	TGTGCCAGCAGTTTATTTATGGCGGTATCCTACAATGAGCAGTTCTTC
.	TRBV29-1	TRBJ2-2	few	CSVGPGHGGGELFF	TGCAGCGTTGGCCCGGGACATGGGGGCGGGGAGCTGTTTTTT
TRBD2	TRBV7-2	TRBJ2-7	few	CASSDQGLALGQYF	TGTGCCAGCAGCGACCAGGGACTAGCGCTAGGGCAGTACTTC
TRBD2	TRBV6-6	TRBJ2-3	.	CASRTTSGGLTDTQYF	TGTGCCAGCAGAACCACTAGCGGGGGGCTCACAGATACGCAGTATTTT
TRBD1	TRBV6-6	TRBJ2-7	.	CASSPARDRGRYEQYF	TGTGCCAGCAGTCCTGCCCGGGACAGGGGCCGCTACGAGCAGTACTTC
TRBD2	TRBV5-5	TRBJ2-3	few	CASSLASGSLDTQYF	TGTGCCAGCAGCTTGGCTAGCGGGAGCTTAGATACGCAGTATTTT
TRBD1	TRBV18	TRBJ1-3	few	CASSPRRGPRDRVQSSGNTIYF	TGTGCCAGCTCACCACGGAGAGGACCACGGGACAGGGTCCAGAGCTCTGGAAACACCATATATTTT
TRBD2	TRBV20-1	TRBJ2-3	.	CSASGLAGADGRWVSGTDTQYF	TGCAGTGCTAGTGGGCTAGCGGGAGCTGATGGCCGTTGGGTTAGTGGCACAGATACGCAGTATTTT
.	TRBV10-3	TRBJ1-1	few	CAISESTDTSTEAFF	TGTGCCATCAGTGAGTCGACGGATACCTCCACTGAAGCTTTCTTT
.	TRBV29-1	TRBJ1-5	few	CSVGDQPQHF	TGCAGCGTTGGCGATCAGCCCCAGCATTTT
.	TRBV5-5	TRBJ2-1	.	CASSLEQIAYNEQFF	TGTGCCAGCAGCTTGGAGCAGATAGCTTACAATGAGCAGTTCTTC
.	TRBV11-2	TRBJ1-2	few	CASSLVSQPYGYTF	TGTGCCAGCAGCTTAGTATCGCAGCCCTATGGCTACACCTTC
.	TRBV27	TRBJ2-3	few	CASKKGDTQYF	TGTGCCAGCAAGAAGGGAGATACGCAGTATTTT
TRBD2	TRBV3-1	TRBJ2-5	few	CASSSGFLAGETQYF	TGTGCCAGCAGCTCAGGGTTTTTAGCGGGAGAGACCCAGTACTTC
.	TRBV7-2	TRBJ2-3	few	CASSRVGVRDTQCF	TGTGCCAGCAGCCGGGTGGGCGTTAGAGATACGCAGTGTTTT
TRBD1	TRBV5-1	TRBJ1-6	few	CASSLMGPGGSYNSPLHF	TGCGCCAGCAGCTTGATGGGTCCAGGGGGATCTTATAATTCACCCCTCCACTTT
.	TRBV21-1	TRBJ2-2	.	CASSKEQPNTGELFF	TGTGCCAGCAGCAAAGAACAACCGAACACCGGGGAGCTGTTTTTT
TRBD1	TRBV12-3/TRBV12-4	TRBJ2-1	few	CASSLPDRESYNEQFF	TGTGCCAGCAGTTTACCTGACAGGGAATCCTACAATGAGCAGTTCTTC
.	TRBV5-1	TRBJ1-4	few	CASSRDEKLFF	TGCGCCAGCAGTCGGGACGAAAAACTGTTTTTT
TRBD1	TRBV28	TRBJ1-5	few	CASSLHRQGNQPQHF	TGTGCCAGCAGTCTTCACCGACAGGGAAATCAGCCCCAGCATTTT
.	TRBV6-5	TRBJ2-1	.	CASSYSRQRRDNEQFF	TGTGCCAGCAGTTACTCGAGGCAGAGGCGGGACAATGAGCAGTTCTTC
.	TRBV6-6	TRBJ2-7	few	CASRHFYEQYF	TGTGCCAGCCGTCATTTTTACGAGCAGTACTTC
.	TRBV6-2/TRBV6-3	TRBJ2-2	few	CASKKGAPTSTGELFF	TGTGCCAGTAAGAAAGGGGCCCCTACCTCCACCGGGGAGCTGTTTTTT
.	TRBV28	TRBJ2-5	many	CASSHNRVGHQETQYF	TGTGCCAGCAGCCATAACAGGGTCGGGCACCAAGAGACCCAGTACTTC
.	TRBV6-1	TRBJ2-5	many	CASSEAFQETQYF	TGTGCCAGCAGTGAAGCTTTCCAAGAGACCCAGTACTTC
TRBD2	TRBV19	TRBJ2-7	.	CATRSSGVSYEQYF	TGTGCCACCCGCTCTAGCGGGGTTTCGTACGAGCAGTACTTC
.	TRBV20-1	TRBJ1-3	few	CSARRGFGNTIYF	TGCAGTGCTAGGCGGGGGTTTGGAAACACCATATATTTT
.	TRBV12-3/TRBV12-4	TRBJ1-5	few	CASTNRREPQHF	TGTGCCAGCACCAACAGGAGGGAGCCCCAGCATTTT